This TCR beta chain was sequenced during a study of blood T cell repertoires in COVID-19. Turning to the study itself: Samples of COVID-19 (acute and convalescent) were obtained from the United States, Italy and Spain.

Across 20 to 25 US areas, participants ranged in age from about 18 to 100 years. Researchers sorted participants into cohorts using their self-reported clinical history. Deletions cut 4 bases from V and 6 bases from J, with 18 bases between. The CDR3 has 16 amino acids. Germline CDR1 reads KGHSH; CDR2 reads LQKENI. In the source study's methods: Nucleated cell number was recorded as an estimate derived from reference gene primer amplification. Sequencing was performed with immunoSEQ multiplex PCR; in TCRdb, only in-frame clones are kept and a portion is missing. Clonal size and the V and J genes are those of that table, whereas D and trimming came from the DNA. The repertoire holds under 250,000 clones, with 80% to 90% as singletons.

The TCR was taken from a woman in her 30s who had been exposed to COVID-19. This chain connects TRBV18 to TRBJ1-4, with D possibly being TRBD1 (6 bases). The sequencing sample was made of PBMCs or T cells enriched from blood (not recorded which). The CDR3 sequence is CASSQRGTSSDEKLFF. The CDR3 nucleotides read TGTGCCAGCTCACAGAGGGGGACCAGTTCTGATGAAAAACTGTTTTTT.